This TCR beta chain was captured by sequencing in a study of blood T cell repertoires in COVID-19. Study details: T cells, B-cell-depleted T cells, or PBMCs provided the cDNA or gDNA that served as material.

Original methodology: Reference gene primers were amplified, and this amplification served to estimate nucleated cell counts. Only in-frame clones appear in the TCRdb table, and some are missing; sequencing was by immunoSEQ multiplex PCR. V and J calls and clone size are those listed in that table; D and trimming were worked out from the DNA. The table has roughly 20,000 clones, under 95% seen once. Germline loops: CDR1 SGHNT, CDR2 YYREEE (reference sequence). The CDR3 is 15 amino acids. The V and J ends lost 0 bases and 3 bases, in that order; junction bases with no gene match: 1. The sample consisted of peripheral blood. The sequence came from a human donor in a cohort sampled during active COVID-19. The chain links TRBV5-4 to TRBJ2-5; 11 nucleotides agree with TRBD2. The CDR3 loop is CASSLVTSGEETQYF. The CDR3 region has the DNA TGTGCCAGCAGCTTGGTGACTAGCGGGGAAGAGACCCAGTACTTC.